Listed here are 26 T cell receptor beta chains from one sample, sequenced in a study of control samples from healthy donors and cancer patients. The data were produced by immunoSEQ multiplex PCR, yet TCRdb's version contains in-frame clones alone and is incomplete. The data hold about 120,000 clones, with 85% to 95% observed a single time. Sequences were obtained from blood. Receptors originate from a man under 40 in good health.

The rearrangement uses TRBV7-9 and TRBJ1-4, with D unresolved. Germline CDR1 is SEHNR and CDR2 is FQNEAQ (reference sequence). There are 14 residues in the CDR3. Trimming pared 2 bases from V and 3 bases from J, leaving 7 bases between. The CDR3 DNA sequence: TGTGCCAGCAGCTTAAATTGGGCTAATGAAAAACTGTTTTTT. Its translation is CASSLNWANEKLFF.

The J gene is TRBJ1-1, the V gene TRBV7-2; D unresolved. This CDR3 is 15 amino acids long. Per germline, CDR1 SGHTA and CDR2 FQGNSA. Trimming cost V 5 bases and J 1 base, with 14 bases left between them. CDR3 bases: TGTGCCAGCAGCCCAGTAAAGGACGGGAACACTGAAGCTTTCTTT. This sequence encodes CASSPVKDGNTEAFF.

The chain recombines TRBV7-2 with TRBJ1-5, with 8 bases fitting TRBD1. V dropped 2 bases and J dropped 4; count of bases not matched to a gene: 7. The CDR3 loop spans 16 amino acids. Germline CDR1 SGHTA, CDR2 FQGNSA. CDR3 residues: CASSLRTGISNQPQHF. CDR3 coding DNA: TGTGCCAGCAGCTTAAGGACAGGGATTTCAAATCAGCCCCAGCATTTT.

This chain joins TRBV29-1 and TRBJ1-1; D is unclear. Looked up from germline, CDR1 is SQVTM and CDR2 is ANQGSEA. The CDR3 length is 11 residues. V lost 6 bases, J lost 5 bases, and 10 bases lay in between. In DNA form, the CDR3 reads TGCAGCGTGGACGGCAGGACTGAAGCTTTCTTT. Translation: CSVDGRTEAFF.

This clone was picked up one time. The rearrangement links TRBV28 to TRBJ2-7; 10 nucleotides line up with TRBD1. Germline V gene lookup returns CDR1 MDHEN and CDR2 SYDVKM. The CDR3 is 14 residues long. Trimming took 5 bases from V and 0 from J; bases not matched to a gene: 1. This CDR3 is CASSRTGGSYEQYF. CDR3 DNA: TGTGCCAGCAGTCGGACAGGGGGCTCCTACGAGCAGTACTTC.

In its sample, this clone was seen many times. The gene calls are TRBV28 and TRBJ2-7, with D unresolved. Germline V CDR1 and CDR2: MDHEN, SYDVKM. Trimming took off 5 bases at V and 4 bases at J, with 9 bases between the two ends. The CDR3 totals 12 residues. The CDR3, as DNA: TGTGCCAGCAGTCCCCCATATTACGAGCAGTACTTC. This encodes CASSPPYYEQYF. The entire variable domain, with the rest obtained from reference TRBV28 and TRBJ2-7, is as follows: DVKVTQSSRYLVKRTGEKVFLECVQDMDHENMFWYRQDPGLGLRLIYFSYDVKMKEKGDIPEGYSVSREKKERFSLILESASTNQTSMYLCASSPPYYEQYFGPGTRLTVT.

This chain links TRBV5-1 with TRBJ1-1; perhaps TRBD1 as D (5 bases). The CDR3 length is 17 residues. Germline CDR1 reads SGHRS; CDR2 reads YFSETQ. V lost 0 bases and J 4 bases, leaving 19 bases between the germline ends. CDR3 region: CASSLGGGSGTGTEAFF. The CDR3 bases are TGCGCCAGCAGCTTGGGAGGAGGGTCAGGGACGGGCACTGAAGCTTTCTTT.

V and J are TRBV11-2 and TRBJ1-2; D is unresolved. Germline V gives CDR1 SGHAT, CDR2 FQNNGV. This CDR3 is 14 amino acids long. Trimming shortened V by 4 bases and J by 5 bases, and 14 bases separated the two germline ends. The CDR3 here is CASSSTALGYGYTF. Here the CDR3 DNA reads TGTGCCAGCAGCTCTACAGCCCTCGGGTATGGCTACACCTTC. Together with reference TRBV11-2 and TRBJ1-2, the CDR3 gives the full variable domain: EAGVAQSPRYKIIEKRQSVAFWCNPISGHATLYWYQQILGQGPKLLIQFQNNGVVDDSQLPKDRFSAERLKGVDSTLKIQPAKLEDSAVYLCASSSTALGYGYTFGSGTRLTVV.

This chain links TRBV20-1 with TRBJ2-5, with 8 bases matching TRBD1. From germline, CDR1 is DFQATT and CDR2 SNEGSKA (reference sequence). The trim removed 3 bases at V and 2 bases at J, leaving 11 bases unmatched. The CDR3 is 16 amino acids. In nucleotides, the CDR3 is TGCAGTGCTAGTGGGTGGCAGGGGGCGGAGCAAGAGACCCAGTACTTC. This translates into CSASGWQGAEQETQYF.

This clone has just one count. The chain joins TRBV7-8 to TRBJ1-1, with D hard to call. This CDR3 has 15 amino acids. Germline V lookup: CDR1 SGHVS, CDR2 FQNEAQ. The V end lost 1 base, the J end lost 1 base, and 10 bases lay between the germline ends. CDR3 nucleotides: TGTGCCAGCAGCTTAGGCGTTGGACCGAACACTGAAGCTTTCTTT. Amino acid sequence: CASSLGVGPNTEAFF.

V gene TRBV5-1 combines with J gene TRBJ1-3, with D unclear. The CDR3 covers 13 residues. V lost 0 bases, J lost 8 bases, and 9 bases lay in between. Germline values: CDR1 SGHRS, CDR2 YFSETQ. The CDR3 sequence: CASSLGEGYTIYF. CDR3 in DNA: TGCGCCAGCAGCTTGGGGGAAGGGTACACCATATATTTT.

The V call is TRBV2, the J call TRBJ1-2; D uncertain. The CDR3 is 13 amino acids. Trimming cost V 9 bases and J 4 bases, with 15 bases left between them. Germline lookup yields CDR1 SNHLY and CDR2 FYNNEI. The CDR3 here is CASKGEGFYGYTF. CDR3 coding DNA: TGTGCCAGTAAGGGAGAAGGGTTCTATGGCTACACCTTC.

This clone was counted between two and nine times. This chain links TRBV6-5 with TRBJ1-1; D is perhaps TRBD1 (5 bases). Trimming removed 0 bases from V and 0 bases from J, with 11 bases in between. The CDR3 has 16 residues. In germline, CDR1 is MNHEY, CDR2 SVGAGI. The CDR3 loop is CASSYSHDSMNTEAFF. For the CDR3, the DNA is TGTGCCAGCAGTTACTCACATGACAGCATGAACACTGAAGCTTTCTTT.

This chain connects TRBV19 to TRBJ1-2; D is uncertain. Per the germline V gene, CDR1 is LNHDA and CDR2 is SQIVND (reference sequence). The CDR3 is made up of 16 amino acids. The V and J ends lost 2 bases and 2 bases respectively, with 15 bases between them. This CDR3 is CASSIMRAGGNYGYTF. The CDR3 DNA follows: TGTGCCAGTAGTATAATGAGGGCAGGTGGAAACTATGGCTACACCTTC.

The chain recombines TRBV27 with TRBJ2-3; D ambiguous. The germline V and J ends were trimmed by 6 bases and 0 bases, with 7 bases remaining between them. The V gene's germline CDR1 is MNHEY and CDR2 SMNVEV (reference sequence). The CDR3 consists of 13 residues. The CDR3 spells CASRSHSTDTQYF. In DNA form, the CDR3 reads TGTGCCAGCAGGAGCCATAGCACAGATACGCAGTATTTT.

The chain has TRBV2 and TRBJ2-1, with 13 bases that match TRBD2. CDR3 length: 15 amino acids. Germline V gives CDR1 SNHLY, CDR2 FYNNEI. The ends lost 6 bases at V and 7 bases at J; junction bases unmatched: 6. The CDR3 DNA follows: TGTGCCAGCAGACTAACTAGCGGGGGGGCTAATGAGCAGTTCTTC. Encoded protein: CASRLTSGGANEQFF.

V and J are TRBV5-1 and TRBJ2-1, with D tentatively TRBD2 (5 bases). Germline CDR1 SGHRS, CDR2 YFSETQ. CDR3 length equals 18 residues. V gave up 4 bases and J gave up 5 bases, with 25 bases separating them. The CDR3 sequence: CASSDLGATAVPNNEQFF. The CDR3 DNA follows: TGCGCCAGCAGCGATCTGGGAGCCACAGCCGTACCCAACAATGAGCAGTTCTTC.

The chain couples TRBV7-2 to TRBJ1-1, with D perhaps TRBD1 (5 bases). The CDR3 runs 14 residues. Germline V gives CDR1 SGHTA, CDR2 FQGNSA. V shed 2 bases and J shed 1 base, with 8 bases lying between them. The CDR3 sequence: CASSLSGANTEAFF. CDR3 DNA sequence: TGTGCCAGCAGCTTAAGTGGGGCGAACACTGAAGCTTTCTTT.

This sequence joins TRBV18 and TRBJ2-7, with D tentatively TRBD2 (6 bases). The V and J ends lost 2 bases and 4 bases respectively, with 12 bases between them. Germline loops: CDR1 KGHSH, CDR2 LQKENI. The CDR3 loop spans 14 amino acids. CDR3 in DNA: TGTGCCAGCTCACCAGGACCCGGGGGTTACGAGCAGTACTTC. This codes for CASSPGPGGYEQYF.

This clone is a singleton in its sample. The chain employs TRBV25-1 and TRBJ1-6; D is possibly TRBD1 (5 bases). In germline, CDR1 is MGHDK, CDR2 SYGVNS. V lost 2 bases and J lost 7, with 12 bases in between. This CDR3 is 15 amino acids long. The CDR3 coding sequence is TGTGCCAGCAGTGAAACAGGAGGGGTGAATTCACCCCTCCACTTT. It specifies CASSETGGVNSPLHF.

J is TRBJ2-7 and V is TRBV5-1; 7 nucleotides match TRBD2. Germline V gene data show CDR1 as SGHRS and CDR2 as YFSETQ. Trimming cost V 1 base and J 2 bases; bases outside gene matches: 6. The CDR3 extends over 15 amino acids. For the CDR3, the DNA is TGCGCCAGCAGCTTGTCCACAGCGGGGACCTACGAGCAGTACTTC. Amino acids: CASSLSTAGTYEQYF.

The V gene is TRBV6-6, the J gene TRBJ1-1; D might be TRBD1 (5 bases). Per the germline V gene, CDR1 is MNHNY and CDR2 is SVGAGI (reference sequence). The CDR3 extends over 13 amino acids. V lost 0 bases, J lost 11 bases, and 13 bases lay in between. As DNA, the CDR3 is TGTGCCAGCAGTTACTCTATAGAGGGGAGGGCTTTCTTT. This gives the protein CASSYSIEGRAFF.

V and J are TRBV19 and TRBJ2-5; no reliable D call. Germline CDR1 LNHDA, CDR2 SQIVND (reference sequence). The CDR3 totals 12 residues. Trimming removed 5 bases at V and 5 bases at J, with 9 bases between. CDR3 residues: CASSPGWETQYF. For the CDR3, the DNA is TGTGCCAGTAGTCCAGGATGGGAGACCCAGTACTTC.

The V gene is TRBV18, the J gene TRBJ2-3, with 12 positions matching TRBD2. CDR1 and CDR2 from the germline V gene are KGHSH and LQKENI. J was trimmed by 0 bases and V by 1 base; bases with no gene match: 2. This CDR3 comprises 17 residues. The CDR3 sequence is CASSPLLAGGSTDTQYF. In DNA, the CDR3 is TGTGCCAGCTCACCACTTCTAGCGGGGGGGAGCACAGATACGCAGTATTTT.

This clone was counted a few times. The chain carries TRBV21-1 and TRBJ1-3; the table's D call, TRBD1, was not checked against the DNA. TRBV21-1 is noted as a pseudogene. This CDR3 comprises 15 residues. CDR3 DNA sequence: TGTGCCAGCAGCAAAAGTCACAGGCCTGTGAACACCATATATTTT. This translates into CASSKSHRPVNTIYF.

The gene calls are TRBV10-3 and TRBJ1-1; 7 nucleotides agree with TRBD1. The V gene end was trimmed by 2 bases and the J gene end by 5 bases; junction bases not matched to a gene: 5. This CDR3 region has 14 residues. Per germline, CDR1 ENHRY and CDR2 SYGVKD. The CDR3: CAISEPGQVTEAFF. The CDR3 DNA is TGTGCCATCAGTGAGCCTGGACAGGTAACTGAAGCTTTCTTT.